A selection of T cell receptor beta chains follows, all from one sample in a study of brain metastases from non-small cell lung cancer. Using immunoSEQ multiplex PCR, the repertoire was profiled, and TCRdb retains in-frame clones only, with some absent. The sample carries around 1,700 clones, 81% recorded once. Sequences were obtained from tissue from a brain metastasis. These receptor sequences come from a donor aged 40 or older with non-small cell lung cancer. CDR3s include the opening cysteine and the closing phenylalanine or tryptophan. A D gene is named only where the DNA matches it firmly.

TRBV7-2	NA	TRBJ2-1	CASSSPQDGGSYNEQFF
TRBV6-1	TRBD2	TRBJ2-2	CASSALAGGSYTGELFF
TRBV19	TRBD1	TRBJ2-3	CASSTSGGRSTDTQYF
TRBV4-3	NA	TRBJ1-4	CASSQESRAGEKLFF
TRBV19	NA	TRBJ1-1	CASSPTSGIHTEAFF
TRBV6-6	NA	TRBJ1-1	CASSYNSPIEAFF
TRBV6-2/TRBV6-3	NA	TRBJ2-7	CASSYSWEQYF
TRBV7-8	NA	TRBJ2-5	CASSQNGWGETQYF
TRBV7-3	NA	TRBJ2-1	CASSSQAPSSYNEQFF
TRBV30	NA	TRBJ2-5	CAWSRGQGRQETQYF
TRBV30	NA	TRBJ1-2	CAWYQDRANYGYTF
TRBV12-3/TRBV12-4	TRBD1	TRBJ1-1	CASPTGTVLEAFF
TRBV5-3	TRBD2	TRBJ2-1	CARSLYSGENNEQFF
TRBV28	NA	TRBJ1-2	CAPWVRGPLQYGYTF
TRBV9	NA	TRBJ2-6	CASSVVGSGANVLTF
TRBV29-1	NA	TRBJ1-1	CSAQVQSMNTEAFF
TRBV7-3	NA	TRBJ1-5	CASSQTPDQPQHF
TRBV2	TRBD1	TRBJ1-1	CASSTGQGMNTEAFF
TRBV19	NA	TRBJ1-6	CASMRQQNSPLHF
TRBV4-1	TRBD1	TRBJ2-2	CASSHPYGQGSTKLTGELFF
TRBV19	NA	TRBJ2-5	CASSIEGVRETQYF
TRBV6-5	NA	TRBJ1-1	CASRQKGGMNTEAFF
TRBV21-1	NA	TRBJ1-3	CASSKAASGNTIYF
TRBV6-2/TRBV6-3	TRBD1	TRBJ1-5	CASSGQVTYQPQHF
TRBV19	TRBD1	TRBJ1-5	CASSMTGESQPQHF
TRBV5-1	TRBD2	TRBJ2-5	CASSPGTSGGPGETQYF
TRBV7-2	NA	TRBJ1-2	CASSEQGPWDYGYTF
TRBV7-9	TRBD2	TRBJ2-2	CASSPGLAANTGELFF
TRBV5-5	NA	TRBJ1-2	CASSRDYNPSVYGYTF
TRBV7-6	TRBD1	TRBJ1-2	CASSLAAADRGYGYTF
TRBV29-1	NA	TRBJ1-3	CSVEERFSGNTIYF